This T cell receptor beta chain was captured in a study of cytomegalovirus exposure and HLA in healthy donors. Germline V gives CDR1 SGDLS, CDR2 YYNGEE. Trimming left V 4 bases short and J 3 bases short, with 16 bases between. The CDR3 has 15 residues. With respect to this clone: Antigen unknown.

Study results and caveats: Prior analysis indicated that the majority of TCR beta V segments exhibited productivity approximately 90% or approximately 30% of the time.

Use of 60 Vbeta and 13 Jbeta primers characterized the PCR. The repertoire was sequenced with immunoSEQ multiplex PCR; TCRdb's copy has only in-frame clones and lacks some. The sample shows about 140,000 clones, approximately 70% of them seen only once. The V gene is TRBV9, the J gene TRBJ1-1; possible D gene TRBD1, 5 bases. The sequenced sample was PBMCs. This TCR was recovered from a woman between 40 and 55 years old in good health and CMV-seronegative. CDR3 in DNA: TGTGCCAGCAGCCCCGGGGGAGGCAGGGACACTGAAGCTTTCTTT. Translation gives CASSPGGGRDTEAFF.